These 22 T cell receptor beta chains share one sample of origin, sequenced in a study of shared clonotypes between healthy human individuals. Naive CD8 cells lacked CD45RO, underwent positive selection for CCR7 and left out terminally differentiated effector memory CD45RA+ cells. The protocol was immunoSEQ multiplex PCR, while the TCRdb copy is restricted to in-frame clones and leaves out a portion. In the table there are roughly 770,000 clones, approximately 96% of which are singletons. The sequencing input was naive CD8+ T cells sorted from blood. These receptor sequences come from a man aged 25-45 years in good health.

CDR3 sequence: CSAQQGYGYTF. CDR3 DNA: TGCAGTGCTCAACAGGGATATGGCTACACCTTC. This chain uses TRBV20-1 with TRBJ1-2, with D possibly being TRBD1 (6 bases). The CDR3 sequence is 11 residues long. Germline assignment: CDR1 DFQATT and CDR2 SNEGSKA (reference sequence). V was trimmed by 5 bases and J by 5 bases, leaving 9 bases between them.

As concerns this clone: The sample carries other DNA sequences with the same CDR3. The chain combines TRBV11-2 with TRBJ2-7; D gene ambiguous. The CDR3 has 12 residues. CDR1 and CDR2 from the germline V gene are SGHAT and FQNNGV. V lost 1 base and J 6 bases, leaving 7 bases between the germline ends. The CDR3 DNA follows: TGTGCCAGCAGCTTAGGTCCTGGCGAGCAGTACTTC. It is translated as CASSLGPGEQYF.

CDR3 amino acids: CAWSVGFGESYEQYF. In nucleotides, the CDR3 is TGTGCCTGGAGTGTAGGGTTCGGGGAGTCCTACGAGCAGTACTTC. The chain couples TRBV30 to TRBJ2-7, with a possible D match to TRBD2 (5 bases). The CDR3 has 15 amino acids. The V end lost 0 bases, the J end lost 1 base, and 13 bases lay between the germline ends. Germline values: CDR1 GTSNPN, CDR2 SVGIG (reference sequence).

The chain couples TRBV11-2 to TRBJ2-7, with 13 nucleotides matching TRBD2. This CDR3 comprises 18 residues. CDR1 and CDR2 from the germline V gene are SGHAT and FQNNGV. The ends lost 4 bases at V and 4 bases at J; junction bases unmatched: 13. CDR3 in DNA: TGTGCCAGCAGCTCCAATAACGGACTAGCGGGAGTTCGATACGAGCAGTACTTC. Translation: CASSSNNGLAGVRYEQYF.

This chain links TRBV7-6 with TRBJ2-7; D is unclear. Germline V gene data show CDR1 as SGHVS and CDR2 as FNYEAQ. V lost 1 base and J 7 bases, leaving 8 bases between the germline ends. The CDR3 covers 12 residues. The CDR3 nucleotides are TGTGCCAGCAGCTTAGTAGCTCAGGAGCAGTACTTC. Amino acids: CASSLVAQEQYF.

This chain joins TRBV29-1 and TRBJ2-7; a possible D gene is TRBD2 (5 bases). CDR3 length: 15 residues. V was trimmed by 3 bases and J by 0 bases, leaving 15 bases between them. The germline V gene encodes CDR1 SQVTM and CDR2 ANQGSEA. The CDR3 here is CSVESPRRDSYEQYF. The CDR3 DNA is TGCAGCGTTGAGAGCCCCCGACGGGACTCCTACGAGCAGTACTTC.

V is TRBV9 and J is TRBJ2-1, with TRBD2 matching over 16 bases. The CDR3 sequence is 19 residues long. V lost 2 bases, J lost 3 bases, and 8 bases stayed unmatched. Germline loops: CDR1 SGDLS, CDR2 YYNGEE. The CDR3 nucleotides are TGTGCCAGCAGCGTCCCATCCGGGACTAGCGGGGGGGACTACAATGAGCAGTTCTTC. Its translation is CASSVPSGTSGGDYNEQFF.

V is TRBV7-9 and J is TRBJ2-1, with a tentative D call TRBD2 (5 bases). The CDR3 consists of 17 residues. V shed 4 bases and J shed 2 bases, with 18 bases lying between them. Looked up from germline, CDR1 is SEHNR and CDR2 is FQNEAQ (reference sequence). The DNA for the CDR3 is TGTGCCAGCAGCTGGAGGCTGCGGGCACAGACCTACAATGAGCAGTTCTTC. Its translation is CASSWRLRAQTYNEQFF.

The chain employs TRBV7-9 and TRBJ2-5; TRBD2 matches 10 bases. V gave up 5 bases and J gave up 10 bases; unmatched junction bases: 16. CDR1 and CDR2 from the germline V gene are SEHNR and FQNEAQ (reference sequence). The CDR3 length is 16 residues. Here the CDR3 DNA reads TGTGCCAGCAGCGGACTGACTGGGACTAGCGCCAACGTCCAGTACTTC. It codes for CASSGLTGTSANVQYF. The full variable domain, in which reference TRBV7-9 and TRBJ2-5 provide the parts outside the CDR3, is DTGVSQNPRHKITKRGQNVTFRCDPISEHNRLYWYRQTLGQGPEFLTYFQNEAQLEKSRLLSDRFSAERPKGSFSTLEIQRTEQGDSAMYLCASSGLTGTSANVQYFGPGTRLLVL.

The genes are TRBV28 and TRBJ2-5; perhaps TRBD1 as D (5 bases). V lost 10 bases and J lost 0, with 15 bases in between. CDR1 is MDHEN and CDR2 is SYDVKM in the germline V gene. The CDR3 runs to 14 residues. The CDR3 here is CATRSRAYQETQYF. The CDR3 coding sequence is TGTGCCACCCGAAGCAGGGCCTACCAAGAGACCCAGTACTTC.

This clone was observed once. The V and J genes are TRBV29-1 and TRBJ2-3; 8 bases are shared with TRBD2. Losses at the gene ends were 2 bases for V and 4 bases for J; bases not matched to a gene: 2. From germline, CDR1 is SQVTM and CDR2 ANQGSEA. The CDR3 loop spans 13 amino acids. CDR3: CSVEREGADTQYF. The CDR3, as DNA: TGCAGCGTTGAACGGGAGGGGGCAGATACGCAGTATTTT.

V usage is TRBV13 and J usage is TRBJ2-1; the D gene is possibly TRBD1 (7 bases). The CDR3 is 15 amino acids. Per the germline V gene, CDR1 is PRHDT and CDR2 is FYEKMQ (reference sequence). Trimming pared 0 bases from V and 9 bases from J, leaving 15 bases between. CDR3 protein: CASSLGRGEGGEQFF. CDR3 in DNA: TGTGCCAGCAGCTTAGGCAGGGGGGAAGGTGGTGAGCAGTTCTTC.

This clone appeared once. V usage is TRBV4-1 and J usage is TRBJ1-1; the D gene is possibly TRBD1 (5 bases). CDR3 length: 14 amino acids. Trimming stripped 6 bases from V and 1 base from J, with 12 bases between. Germline V gene lookup returns CDR1 MGHRA and CDR2 YSYEKL. The CDR3, as DNA: TGCGCCAGCAGTAGGGGAAATGAGAACACTGAAGCTTTCTTT. Protein sequence: CASSRGNENTEAFF.

This chain links TRBV30 with TRBJ2-7, with 8 bases that match TRBD2. With 4 bases clipped from V and 6 bases from J, the junction kept 5 bases outside the gene matches. The CDR3 covers 12 residues. In germline, CDR1 is GTSNPN, CDR2 SVGIG (reference sequence). In DNA, the CDR3 is TGTGCCTGGAATGCGGGAGGAAGCGAGCAGTACTTC. Translating gives CAWNAGGSEQYF.

CDR3 region: CASSLGPDPYF. CDR3 in DNA: TGTGCCAGCAGCTTGGGACCCGATCCGTACTTC. The chain combines TRBV7-9 with TRBJ2-7; D possibly uses TRBD1 or TRBD2 (5 bases each). Germline values: CDR1 SEHNR, CDR2 FQNEAQ (reference sequence). The CDR3 runs to 11 residues. V was shortened by 3 bases and J by 12 bases, with 12 bases between the two germline ends.

V and J are TRBV4-3 and TRBJ2-1, with 10 bases that match TRBD2. The CDR3 runs 16 residues. Germline CDR1 and CDR2: LGHNA and YSLEER. With V trimmed by 5 bases and J by 4 bases, 8 bases remained unmatched. CDR3 residues: CASSETGTSVYNEQFF. For the CDR3, the DNA is TGCGCCAGCAGCGAAACCGGGACTAGCGTGTACAATGAGCAGTTCTTC.

V gene TRBV20-1 combines with J gene TRBJ2-1, with no clear D. Looked up from germline, CDR1 is DFQATT and CDR2 is SNEGSKA (reference sequence). The CDR3 consists of 10 residues. V lost 6 bases, J lost 5 bases, and 5 bases lay in between. The CDR3, as DNA: TGCAGTGCCCAGAACAATGAGCAGTTCTTC. Amino acids: CSAQNNEQFF.

The chain employs TRBV11-2 and TRBJ2-1; D is perhaps TRBD2 (5 bases). The CDR3 extends over 15 amino acids. V was clipped by 4 bases and J by 0 bases, with 10 bases between them. Per the germline V gene, CDR1 is SGHAT and CDR2 is FQNNGV. The CDR3 sequence: CASSSDFSSYNEQFF. In DNA, the CDR3 is TGTGCCAGCAGCTCGGACTTCAGCTCCTACAATGAGCAGTTCTTC.

The chain joins TRBV28 to TRBJ2-1; perhaps TRBD2 as D (5 bases). V lost 10 bases, J lost 7 bases, and 5 bases lay in between. This CDR3 contains 9 residues. Per germline, CDR1 MDHEN and CDR2 SYDVKM. The CDR3 DNA reads TGTGCCACGGGAAATGAGCAGTTCTTC. Protein sequence: CATGNEQFF.

The chain carries TRBV11-2 and TRBJ2-7, with 10 positions matching TRBD1. V lost 5 bases, J lost 0 bases, and 4 bases stayed unmatched. The germline V gene has CDR1 SGHAT and CDR2 FQNNGV. This CDR3 has 15 residues. DNA for the CDR3: TGTGCCAGCAGCCCCGGACAGGGGGGCTCCTACGAGCAGTACTTC. It codes for CASSPGQGGSYEQYF.

CDR3 bases: TGTGCCAGCAGCTTAGGTATAGAGAGCACAGATACGCAGTATTTT. The encoded protein is CASSLGIESTDTQYF. This chain links TRBV7-9 with TRBJ2-3; the D is unclear. V dropped 1 base and J dropped 0 bases, with 8 bases sitting between them. CDR3 length equals 15 residues. The germline V gene has CDR1 SEHNR and CDR2 FQNEAQ (reference sequence).

The chain couples TRBV7-9 to TRBJ2-5; D gene ambiguous. CDR1 and CDR2 (germline): SEHNR, FQNEAQ (reference sequence). V shed 5 bases and J shed 3 bases, with 13 bases lying between them. The CDR3 has 14 amino acids. As DNA, the CDR3 is TGTGCCAGCAGCGACCTTTGGTTCGAAGAGACCCAGTACTTC. Amino acids: CASSDLWFEETQYF.